Shown below are 5 T cell receptor beta chains from a single sample sequenced in a study of tumor-infiltrating lymphocytes in primary liver carcinoma. With roughly 540 ng total RNA as template and a constant-region primer, TCR beta cDNA was made. Researchers made the TCR beta libraries by running three nested multiplex PCR rounds with slightly modified ARM-PCR. TRBV1-TRBV30 forward primers paired with a C-beta reverse primer were used in the first two PCR rounds, which ran approximately 10 cycles each. TCRdb recomputed calls from the multiplex PCR reads with MiXCR, one row per CDR3 protein. The table records 300,000 to 400,000 distinct CDR3 sequences, roughly 60% of them present only once. Germline DNA was extracted too, while blood RNA derived from unsorted whole blood. Sequencing was carried out using peripheral blood. All receptors derive from a middle-aged man with primary liver carcinoma and hepatitis B virus infection.

This chain joins TRBV5-4 and TRBJ2-3; 11 bases match TRBD2. This CDR3 has 15 amino acids. V lost 5 bases and J lost 3; bases outside the gene matches: 5. CDR1 and CDR2 from the germline V gene are SGHNT and YYREEE (reference sequence). CDR3 in amino acids: CASRFSGRVTDTQYF. CDR3 coding DNA: TGTGCCAGCAGATTTAGCGGGAGGGTAACAGATACGCAGTATTTT.

On this clonotype: One junction end does not reproduce the germline sequence, and a read error may be involved. V and J are TRBV11-2 and TRBJ1-1; a weak D match, TRBD1 (6 bases). The CDR3 is 14 residues long. The V gene's germline CDR1 is SGHAT and CDR2 FQNNGV. CDR3 amino acids: CASSFGQMSTEAFF. Here the CDR3 DNA reads TGTGCCAGCAGCTTTGGACAGATGAGCACTGAAGCCTTCTTT.

As regards this clonotype: This may arise from a read error, as a much more abundant clone is one base away. V and J are TRBV5-6 and TRBJ2-1, with a tentative D call TRBD1 (6 bases). Germline V gene data show CDR1 as SGHDT and CDR2 as YYEEEE. This CDR3 spans 15 amino acids. For the CDR3, the DNA is TGTGCCAGCAGCTCCTCGGGACAAGTCTACAATGGGCAGTTCTTC. Residues: CASSSSGQVYNGQFF.

A note on this clonotype: A much bigger clone sits one base away, suggesting this may be a read error. The J gene is TRBJ2-5, the V gene TRBV7-8, with D uncertain. V gave up 5 bases and J gave up 2 bases, with 9 bases separating them. CDR1 is SGHVS, CDR2 FQNEAQ, per germline. The CDR3 sequence is 13 residues long. The CDR3 loop is CASSLVWQETQYF. In DNA, the CDR3 is TGTGCCAGCAGCCTAGTCTGGCAAGAGACCCAGTACTTC.

On this clonotype: The conserved phenylalanine or tryptophan is not found at the CDR3 terminus, so this likely reflects a read error. This chain connects TRBV6-1 to TRBJ1-1, with unresolved D. Trimming cost V 7 bases and J 5 bases, with 14 bases left between them. The CDR3 is made up of 13 amino acids. Germline V gene sequence: CDR1 MNHNS, CDR2 SASEGT. CDR3 in amino acids: CASISWSRTEAFS. CDR3 in DNA: TGTGCCAGCATATCCTGGTCGAGGACTGAAGCTTTCTCT.